The 23 T cell receptor beta chains below were found in one sample sequenced in a study of T cell repertoires in cytomegalovirus infection. Their specific antigens are unknown. TCRdb re-derived calls from the reads in MiXCR, one entry per CDR3 protein. Among approximately 730,000 distinct CDR3 sequences listed, around a third were seen once. The sequences come from cultured PBMCs, collected from culture after CMV antigen stimulation. The receptors derive from a human donor in good health (CMV status not recorded). Some clones in this sample may be carry-over from other donors' samples.

The V and J genes are TRBV27 and TRBJ2-1; D possibly corresponds to TRBD1 (6 bases). CDR1 is MNHEY and CDR2 is SMNVEV in the germline V gene (reference sequence). Trimming cost V 5 bases and J 0 bases, with 11 bases left between them. This CDR3 spans 15 amino acids. The CDR3 DNA sequence: TGTGCCAGCAGTCAAGGGACAAGCTCCTACAATGAGCAGTTCTTC. This sequence encodes CASSQGTSSYNEQFF.

J is TRBJ2-3 and V is TRBV10-3; D not certain. CDR1 ENHRY and CDR2 SYGVKD come from the germline V gene. The V end was cut by 0 bases, the J end by 4 bases, with 14 bases between. This CDR3 comprises 16 residues. Written as DNA, the CDR3 is TGTGCCATCAGTGAGTCTGTCTACTCCGCACCAGATACGCAGTATTTT. This translates into CAISESVYSAPDTQYF.

The genes are TRBV12-3 or TRBV12-4 and TRBJ2-7; TRBD1 or TRBD2 may be the D gene (6 bases each). The V end was cut by 7 bases, the J end by 2 bases, with 12 bases between. The CDR3 is 13 residues long. The DNA for the CDR3 is TGTGCCAGCATGAGAGGGGGGCCCTACGAGCAGTACTTC. Encoded protein: CASMRGGPYEQYF.

The sample holds a few counts of this clonotype. V and J are TRBV6-6 and TRBJ1-6; 7 bases map to TRBD1. V shed 2 bases, J shed 4 bases, and the junction held 2 bases outside the gene matches. Germline-derived CDR1 and CDR2 are MNHNY and SVGAGI (reference sequence). The CDR3 runs to 15 residues. The CDR3 sequence is CASSYGGQYNSPLHF. DNA for the CDR3: TGTGCCAGCAGTTACGGGGGACAGTATAATTCACCCCTCCACTTT.

There are a few counts of this clonotype. This chain connects TRBV7-2 to TRBJ1-1; weak D call: TRBD1 (6 bases). CDR3 size: 15 residues. Germline assignment: CDR1 SGHTA and CDR2 FQGNSA. The V end lost 5 bases, the J end lost 0 bases, and 13 bases lay between the germline ends. The DNA for the CDR3 is TGTGCCAGCAGCACTGGGACACTCATGAACACTGAAGCTTTCTTT. The encoded protein is CASSTGTLMNTEAFF.

The chain uses TRBV14 and TRBJ2-1, with unresolved D. The CDR3 is made up of 15 amino acids. V gave up 1 base and J gave up 8 bases, with 15 bases separating them. Germline loops: CDR1 SGHDN, CDR2 FVKESK. In DNA, the CDR3 is TGTGCCAGCAGCCAAGTCTTGCAATTCCCTCATGAGCAGTTCTTC. Translated: CASSQVLQFPHEQFF.

The chain links TRBV19 to TRBJ1-1, with D unresolved. The germline CDR1 and CDR2 sequences are LNHDA and SQIVND (reference sequence). V was trimmed by 0 bases and J by 2 bases, leaving 10 bases between them. CDR3 length equals 15 residues. CDR3 protein: CASSIEVVGNTEAFF. In nucleotides, the CDR3 is TGTGCCAGTAGTATAGAGGTCGTCGGAAACACTGAAGCTTTCTTT.

The genes are TRBV5-6 and TRBJ2-7; 14 bases align to TRBD2. Trimming removed 5 bases from V and 7 bases from J; junction bases left unmatched: 17. This CDR3 has 18 residues. Germline CDR1 is SGHDT and CDR2 is YYEEEE. CDR3 nucleotide sequence: TGTGCCAGCAGGCATATCGGCGGGACTAGCGGGAGATGGAGTGAGCAGTACTTC. This gives the protein CASRHIGGTSGRWSEQYF.

The CDR3 DNA is TGTGCCAGCAGTCTACTGCCGGGGGCAAAGGGCCATGGCTACACCTTC. This gives the protein CASSLLPGAKGHGYTF. The chain employs TRBV2 and TRBJ1-2, with D possibly matching TRBD1 (6 bases). Trimming took 5 bases from V and 6 from J, leaving 22 bases between them. Germline V gene sequence: CDR1 SNHLY, CDR2 FYNNEI. The CDR3 extends over 16 amino acids. The variable domain in full, completed from reference TRBV2 and TRBJ1-2, reads EPEVTQTPSHQVTQMGQEVILRCVPISNHLYFYWYRQILGQKVEFLVSFYNNEISEKSEIFDDQFSVERPDGSNFTLKIRSTKLEDSAMYFCASSLLPGAKGHGYTFGSGTRLTVV.

This clonotype was counted between two and nine times. V usage is TRBV2 and J usage is TRBJ2-7; weak D call: TRBD1 (6 bases). There are 15 residues in the CDR3. In germline, CDR1 is SNHLY, CDR2 FYNNEI. V gave up 5 bases and J gave up 2 bases, with 16 bases separating them. The DNA for the CDR3 is TGTGCCAGCAGTCCTACAGGGCCCCGTGCCTACGAGCAGTACTTC. Protein sequence: CASSPTGPRAYEQYF.

The J gene is TRBJ2-2, the V gene TRBV19; 7 bases line up with TRBD2. Germline values: CDR1 LNHDA, CDR2 SQIVND (reference sequence). This CDR3 comprises 14 residues. With V trimmed by 6 bases and J by 5 bases, 6 bases remained unmatched. CDR3 loop: CASRIGGETGELFF. CDR3 bases: TGTGCCAGTAGGATTGGGGGGGAAACCGGGGAGCTGTTTTTT. Combining the CDR3 with reference TRBV19 and TRBJ2-2 gives the whole variable domain DGGITQSPKYLFRKEGQNVTLSCEQNLNHDAMYWYRQDPGQGLRLIYYSQIVNDFQKGDIAEGYSVSREKKESFPLTVTSAQKNPTAFYLCASRIGGETGELFFGEGSRLTVL.

The chain uses TRBV7-2 and TRBJ1-3; D call uncertain. Germline CDR1 reads SGHTA; CDR2 reads FQGNSA. The CDR3 spans 16 residues. Trimming shortened V by 5 bases and J by 4 bases, and 18 bases separated the two germline ends. Here the CDR3 DNA reads TGTGCCAGCAGCCGATCTCCAGGTTCGGAAGGAAACACCATATATTTT. This sequence encodes CASSRSPGSEGNTIYF.

The sample holds a few counts of this clonotype. The rearrangement joins TRBV20-1 to TRBJ2-6; D is perhaps TRBD1 or TRBD2 (5 bases each). The CDR3 has 13 amino acids. CDR1 is DFQATT, CDR2 SNEGSKA, per germline (reference sequence). Deletions cut 5 bases from V and 4 bases from J, with 9 bases between. The CDR3 spells CSASGTGANVLTF. CDR3 nucleotides: TGCAGTGCTTCAGGGACCGGGGCCAACGTCCTGACTTTC.

This clonotype was observed once. The gene calls are TRBV19 and TRBJ2-7; TRBD2 matches 7 bases. V was pared by 3 bases and J by 7 bases, with 3 bases of the junction left unmatched. CDR1 is LNHDA, CDR2 SQIVND, per germline (reference sequence). This CDR3 region has 12 residues. Here the CDR3 reads CASSMWGGEQYF. CDR3 in DNA: TGTGCCAGTAGTATGTGGGGGGGAGAGCAGTACTTC.

In the case of this clonotype: This may come from a read error, since a much larger clone is one base off. The V gene is TRBV7-2, the J gene TRBJ1-2; D is unclear. Germline V gene sequence: CDR1 SGHTA, CDR2 FQGNSA. The CDR3 spans 15 residues. The ends were cut back, 6 bases at V and 0 bases at J, with 14 bases in the middle. The CDR3 protein is CASSLLGLTNYGYTF. CDR3 DNA: TGTGCCAGCAGTTTACTGGGCCTCACTAACTATGGCTACACCTTC.

This rearrangement joins TRBV19 to TRBJ1-4; no firm D call. Germline CDR1 is LNHDA and CDR2 is SQIVND (reference sequence). V was trimmed by 4 bases and J by 7 bases, leaving 10 bases between them. The CDR3 length is 13 residues. The CDR3, as DNA: TGTGCCAGTAGTAGAGACACGAGTGAAAAACTGTTTTTT. This encodes CASSRDTSEKLFF. Drawing the rest from reference TRBV19 and TRBJ1-4, the complete variable domain is DGGITQSPKYLFRKEGQNVTLSCEQNLNHDAMYWYRQDPGQGLRLIYYSQIVNDFQKGDIAEGYSVSREKKESFPLTVTSAQKNPTAFYLCASSRDTSEKLFFGSGTQLSVL.

The rearrangement joins TRBV4-1 to TRBJ2-7, with D possibly being TRBD1 or TRBD2 (5 bases each). V lost 2 bases and J lost 3, with 17 bases in between. The CDR3 sequence is 16 residues long. The V gene's germline CDR1 is MGHRA and CDR2 YSYEKL. The CDR3 nucleotides read TGCGCCAGCAGCCAAACCAACATGGGGGTAGGCTACGAGCAGTACTTC. Protein product: CASSQTNMGVGYEQYF.

This clonotype was seen a few times. This chain uses TRBV4-3 with TRBJ2-1, with 9 positions matching TRBD2. The CDR3 is 17 residues long. Germline loops: CDR1 LGHNA, CDR2 YSLEER. The J segment lost 4 bases and the V segment lost 1 base, leaving 8 bases of the junction unmatched. The CDR3 here is CASSQARSGRSYNEQFF. In DNA, the CDR3 is TGCGCCAGCAGCCAAGCCCGAAGCGGGAGGTCTTACAATGAGCAGTTCTTC.

In this sample, this clonotype turned up once. This chain links TRBV2 with TRBJ2-3; 8 bases map to TRBD2. This CDR3 region has 14 residues. CDR1 is SNHLY, CDR2 FYNNEI, per germline. Trimming removed 2 bases from V and 6 bases from J; junction bases left unmatched: 4. In DNA form, the CDR3 reads TGTGCCAGCAGTGAATCTTCTAGCGGGGATACGCAGTATTTT. Its translation: CASSESSSGDTQYF.

This clonotype was found once. The V and J genes are TRBV5-5 and TRBJ2-7; a possible D gene is TRBD2 (5 bases). This CDR3 contains 18 residues. V was trimmed by 0 bases and J by 4 bases, leaving 23 bases between them. The V gene's germline CDR1 is SGHKS and CDR2 YYEKEE (reference sequence). The CDR3 nucleotides read TGTGCCAGCAGCTTGGAAGTTGTTCTCGCTAGCATCGGATACGAGCAGTACTTC. It translates to CASSLEVVLASIGYEQYF.

The chain employs TRBV11-2 and TRBJ2-7, with D unresolved. There are 12 residues in the CDR3. Trimming cost V 5 bases and J 3 bases, with 8 bases left between them. Per germline, CDR1 SGHAT and CDR2 FQNNGV. The CDR3 loop reads CASSHGYYEQYF. In nucleotides, the CDR3 is TGTGCCAGCAGCCACGGGTACTACGAGCAGTACTTC.

V gene TRBV7-2 combines with J gene TRBJ2-5; 7 bases line up with TRBD2. The junction had 9 bases not matched to a gene; V was cut back by 3 bases and J by 5 bases. The CDR3 length is 15 residues. Germline loops: CDR1 SGHTA, CDR2 FQGNSA. CDR3 nucleotide sequence: TGTGCCAGCAGCTTCATGACTAGCCCCGGGGAGACCCAGTACTTC. Encoded protein: CASSFMTSPGETQYF.

This clonotype was observed a handful of times. J is TRBJ2-1 and V is TRBV7-2, with D possibly being TRBD2 (5 bases). The CDR3 has 13 amino acids. Trimming cost V 2 bases and J 5 bases, with 7 bases left between them. Germline V gene data show CDR1 as SGHTA and CDR2 as FQGNSA. The CDR3 here is CASSLLRDNEQFF. The CDR3 DNA sequence: TGTGCCAGCAGCTTATTGCGGGACAATGAGCAGTTCTTC. Drawing the rest from reference TRBV7-2 and TRBJ2-1, the complete variable domain is GAGVSQSPSNKVTEKGKDVELRCDPISGHTALYWYRQSLGQGLEFLIYFQGNSAPDKSGLPSDRFSAERTGGSVSTLTIQRTQQEDSAVYLCASSLLRDNEQFFGPGTRLTVL.